The T cell receptor (beta chain) described here comes from a study of patients and donors after allogeneic stem cell transplantation. This clonotype came up many times. J lost 13 bases, V lost 7 bases, and 11 bases had no gene match. The CDR3 extends over 14 amino acids. TCRdb analysed the RT-PCR reads with MiXCR anew, one entry per CDR3 protein. The repertoire consists of under 200,000 distinct CDR3 sequences, with 30% occurring once and the leading ten covering approximately 3.5%. Sequences were obtained from blood, either unsorted or a sorted T cell fraction (not recorded which). This chain joins TRBV12-3 or TRBV12-4 and TRBJ1-6; 9 nucleotides align to TRBD1. The receptor was isolated from a human donor who was either an allogeneic HSCT recipient or a stem cell or donor lymphocyte infusion donor (not recorded which). It is not recorded whose cells these are; they may come from a transplant donor. DNA for the CDR3: TGTGCCAGCACCAGGACAGGGGAGAGTAATCCCCTCCACTTT. This translates into CASTRTGESNPLHF.